The 32 T cell receptor beta chains reported below all come from one sample, sequenced in a study of Ad26.COV2.S vaccination and SARS-CoV-2 variants. Treatment reported: around 19 received Ad26.COV2.S at low or high dose, single or two shots; five or six received placebo; per-sample allocation not given. Specimen acquisition occurred on day 63 following the initial vaccine or placebo injection. TCRdb's table, derived via immunoSEQ multiplex PCR, lists solely in-frame clones and lacks some. This table has about 480,000 clones, approximately 90% appearing once. The material was peripheral blood, obtained in a trial of Ad26.COV2.S vaccine versus placebo. These receptors all stem from a person between 18 and 65 years old who received the Ad26.COV2.S COVID-19 vaccine or a placebo.

The gene calls are TRBV12-3 or TRBV12-4 and TRBJ2-1; the D call may be TRBD1 or TRBD2 (5 bases each). Between the trimmed V and J ends, which lost 0 bases and 6 bases, there was a span of 6 bases. The CDR3 runs to 13 residues. The DNA for the CDR3 is TGTGCCAGCAGTTTAGCGAGGGGCAATGAGCAGTTCTTC. It codes for CASSLARGNEQFF.

The genes are TRBV5-4 and TRBJ1-5; 7 bases agree with TRBD1. The germline V gene encodes CDR1 SGHNT and CDR2 YYREEE (reference sequence). Trimming removed 7 bases from V and 2 bases from J; junction bases left unmatched: 9. CDR3 size: 15 residues. The DNA of the CDR3 is TGTGCCAGCCATCACAGGGGCGAGGGCAATCAGCCCCAGCATTTT. Its protein product is CASHHRGEGNQPQHF.

The V and J genes are TRBV27 and TRBJ1-3, with 9 bases lining up with TRBD1. The CDR3 totals 14 residues. Germline V gene sequence: CDR1 MNHEY, CDR2 SMNVEV (reference sequence). V lost 7 bases, J lost 9 bases, and 10 bases stayed unmatched. CDR3 protein: CASTPGQGRGTIYF. The CDR3 DNA reads as TGTGCCAGCACGCCGGGACAGGGTCGGGGCACCATATATTTT.

The count of this clone is one. The chain employs TRBV30 and TRBJ2-1; TRBD2 is a possible D gene (5 bases). V lost 3 bases and J 6 bases, leaving 15 bases between the germline ends. The CDR3 contains 14 residues. Looked up from germline, CDR1 is GTSNPN and CDR2 is SVGIG (reference sequence). CDR3 protein: CAWRAPGLGNEQFF. In nucleotides, the CDR3 is TGTGCCTGGAGGGCACCGGGATTGGGCAATGAGCAGTTCTTC.

This rearrangement joins TRBV27 to TRBJ2-3, with 10 bases matching TRBD2. This CDR3 comprises 14 residues. Germline CDR1 MNHEY, CDR2 SMNVEV (reference sequence). Unmatched junction bases numbered 7, after V lost 7 bases and J lost 6 bases. In DNA, the CDR3 is TGTGCCAGCAAACTAGCGGGAAGCCGTGATACGCAGTATTTT. Translating gives CASKLAGSRDTQYF.

The V gene is TRBV28, the J gene TRBJ1-4; weak D call: TRBD1 (5 bases). V was shortened by 9 bases and J by 4 bases, with 18 bases between the two germline ends. Germline V CDR1 and CDR2: MDHEN, SYDVKM. This CDR3 contains 15 residues. The CDR3 spells CASVELGRGNEKLFF. In DNA, the CDR3 is TGTGCCAGTGTCGAGCTGGGGCGCGGTAATGAAAAACTGTTTTTT.

The rearrangement links TRBV18 to TRBJ1-5; perhaps TRBD1 as D (5 bases). Germline V gene sequence: CDR1 KGHSH, CDR2 LQKENI. Between the trimmed V and J ends, which lost 5 bases and 9 bases, there was a span of 14 bases. This CDR3 is built from 13 residues. In DNA, the CDR3 is TGTGCCAGCTCAAAGGGACCCTCCAGGCCCCAGCATTTT. This codes for CASSKGPSRPQHF. Based on the CDR3 plus reference TRBV18 and TRBJ1-5, the full variable domain is NAGVMQNPRHLVRRRGQEARLRCSPMKGHSHVYWYRQLPEEGLKFMVYLQKENIIDESGMPKERFSAEFPKEGPSILRIQQVVRGDSAAYFCASSKGPSRPQHFGDGTRLSIL.

This clone was seen only once. The rearrangement uses TRBV5-4 and TRBJ1-2, with a tentative D call TRBD1 (6 bases). V dropped 6 bases and J dropped 2 bases, with 11 bases sitting between them. Germline CDR1 reads SGHNT; CDR2 reads YYREEE (reference sequence). CDR3 length: 13 amino acids. The CDR3 coding sequence is TGTGCCAGCAACGCACAGGGCAACTATGGCTACACCTTC. Amino acids: CASNAQGNYGYTF.

J is TRBJ2-3 and V is TRBV28; 8 nucleotides match TRBD1. Looked up from germline, CDR1 is MDHEN and CDR2 is SYDVKM. The V gene end was trimmed by 2 bases and the J gene end by 6 bases; junction bases not matched to a gene: 13. The CDR3 covers 17 residues. CDR3 loop: CASSLVRTGLFGDTQYF. In DNA, the CDR3 is TGTGCCAGCAGTTTAGTCCGGACAGGGTTATTTGGGGATACGCAGTATTTT.

The CDR3 DNA reads as TGTGCCAGCAGTGAGGCTTACTTTGCAACTAATGAAAAACTGTTTTTT. Amino acid sequence: CASSEAYFATNEKLFF. The chain is built from TRBV6-1 and TRBJ1-4; the D is unclear. V was clipped by 3 bases and J by 0 bases, with 11 bases between them. The CDR3 runs 16 residues. Germline values: CDR1 MNHNS, CDR2 SASEGT.

The V gene is TRBV2, the J gene TRBJ2-7, with D possibly matching TRBD1 (6 bases). Between the trimmed V and J ends, which lost 7 bases and 0 bases, there was a span of 13 bases. The CDR3 is made up of 14 amino acids. CDR1 is SNHLY and CDR2 is FYNNEI in the germline V gene. CDR3 protein: CASTYRTDSYEQYF. CDR3 sequence (DNA): TGTGCCAGCACCTACCGGACAGACTCCTACGAGCAGTACTTC.

The chain links TRBV7-7 to TRBJ2-2; a possible D gene is TRBD1 (6 bases). The germline CDR1 and CDR2 sequences are SSHAT and FNYEAQ (reference sequence). Trimming took 5 bases from V and 7 from J, leaving 11 bases between them. CDR3 size: 13 residues. CDR3 residues: CASSTNRVGELFF. CDR3 bases: TGTGCCAGCAGCACCAACAGGGTCGGGGAGCTGTTTTTT.

The rearrangement links TRBV6-2 or TRBV6-3 to TRBJ2-2, with 12 bases fitting TRBD2. The V gene end was trimmed by 0 bases and the J gene end by 5 bases; junction bases not matched to a gene: 10. CDR1 is MNHEY and CDR2 is SVGEGT in the germline V gene. This CDR3 has 19 residues. CDR3 bases: TGTGCCAGCAGTTACTCGATTGGAGGACTAGCGGGACTGACCGGGGAGCTGTTTTTT. It encodes CASSYSIGGLAGLTGELFF.

The V and J genes are TRBV7-2 and TRBJ2-6; D is ambiguous. The CDR3 is made up of 17 amino acids. V was shortened by 2 bases and J by 0 bases, with 11 bases between the two germline ends. The germline CDR1 and CDR2 sequences are SGHTA and FQGNSA. The CDR3 spells CASSLKATGSGANVLTF. For the CDR3, the DNA is TGTGCCAGCAGCTTAAAGGCGACCGGCTCTGGGGCCAACGTCCTGACTTTC.

The V call is TRBV6-2 or TRBV6-3, the J call TRBJ1-2, with 9 bases aligning to TRBD1. J gave up 4 bases and V 2 bases, and 5 bases lay outside the gene matches. Germline CDR1 is MNHEY and CDR2 is SVGEGT. The CDR3 runs to 15 residues. CDR3 sequence reads: CASSYPTGGGYGYTF. In DNA, the CDR3 is TGTGCCAGCAGTTACCCCACAGGGGGCGGCTATGGCTACACCTTC.

The rearrangement joins TRBV10-3 to TRBJ2-7; possibly TRBD2 for D (6 bases). The germline V gene has CDR1 ENHRY and CDR2 SYGVKD. V lost 10 bases and J lost 4, with 17 bases in between. There are 13 residues in the CDR3. Here the CDR3 reads CATAFGTAYEQYF. The DNA of the CDR3 is TGTGCCACCGCCTTTGGGACTGCTTACGAGCAGTACTTC.

The chain employs TRBV4-2 and TRBJ1-4, with a tentative D call TRBD1 (5 bases). The germline gives CDR1 LGHNA, CDR2 YNFKEQ. Between the trimmed V and J ends, which lost 0 bases and 8 bases, there was a span of 19 bases. This CDR3 is built from 17 residues. In DNA, the CDR3 is TGTGCCAGCAGCCAAGATCCCCGGGGAGGGGTGAAGGAAAAACTGTTTTTT. Residues: CASSQDPRGGVKEKLFF.

The genes are TRBV2 and TRBJ2-2; tentatively, D is TRBD2 (5 bases). The germline V gene has CDR1 SNHLY and CDR2 FYNNEI. The V end lost 11 bases, the J end lost 6 bases, and 25 bases lay between the germline ends. This CDR3 comprises 16 residues. This chain's CDR3 is CAGTGLVSNLAGELFF. The CDR3 DNA follows: TGTGCCGGAACGGGGTTAGTCTCGAACCTCGCCGGGGAGCTGTTTTTT.

This chain connects TRBV12-3 or TRBV12-4 to TRBJ2-3, with D unresolved. The ends were cut back, 5 bases at V and 8 bases at J, with 8 bases in the middle. The CDR3 is 11 amino acids. The CDR3 is CASSRGVTQYF. The DNA of the CDR3 is TGTGCCAGCAGTCGTGGGGTTACGCAGTATTTT.

In this sample, this clone turned up a few times. The chain recombines TRBV6-6 with TRBJ2-2; maybe TRBD2 (5 bases). CDR3 size: 12 residues. V dropped 2 bases and J dropped 7 bases, with 5 bases sitting between them. CDR1 is MNHNY, CDR2 SVGAGI, per germline (reference sequence). CDR3 region: CASSYGSGELFF. The CDR3 DNA sequence: TGTGCCAGCAGTTACGGGAGCGGGGAGCTGTTTTTT.

J is TRBJ2-1 and V is TRBV19; 8 nucleotides match TRBD1. Germline V gene lookup returns CDR1 LNHDA and CDR2 SQIVND (reference sequence). This CDR3 contains 14 residues. Trimming cost V 7 bases and J 6 bases; bases outside gene matches: 8. The CDR3 bases are TGTGCCAGTAATCGGGACAGGACTCTCAATGAGCAGTTCTTC. This codes for CASNRDRTLNEQFF. Combining the CDR3 with reference TRBV19 and TRBJ2-1 gives the whole variable domain DGGITQSPKYLFRKEGQNVTLSCEQNLNHDAMYWYRQDPGQGLRLIYYSQIVNDFQKGDIAEGYSVSREKKESFPLTVTSAQKNPTAFYLCASNRDRTLNEQFFGPGTRLTVL.

This rearrangement joins TRBV7-9 to TRBJ2-3; the D gene is possibly TRBD1 (6 bases). Between the trimmed V and J ends, which lost 3 bases and 1 base, there was a span of 11 bases. This CDR3 is built from 15 residues. The germline V gene encodes CDR1 SEHNR and CDR2 FQNEAQ (reference sequence). CDR3 nucleotides: TGTGCCAGCAGCTTGCAGACAGGCCGCACAGATACGCAGTATTTT. Translating it yields CASSLQTGRTDTQYF. The whole variable domain, remainder taken from reference TRBV7-9 and TRBJ2-3, is DTGVSQNPRHKITKRGQNVTFRCDPISEHNRLYWYRQTLGQGPEFLTYFQNEAQLEKSRLLSDRFSAERPKGSFSTLEIQRTEQGDSAMYLCASSLQTGRTDTQYFGPGTRLTVL.

The rearrangement uses TRBV7-3 and TRBJ2-6; D unclear. Germline V gene data show CDR1 as SGHTA and CDR2 as FQGTGA. This CDR3 comprises 16 residues. V was cut by 2 bases and J by 0 bases, with 8 bases left in between. The CDR3: CASSLGWSSGANVLTF. The CDR3 DNA is TGTGCCAGCAGCTTAGGTTGGTCCTCTGGGGCCAACGTCCTGACTTTC. The whole variable domain, remainder taken from reference TRBV7-3 and TRBJ2-6, is GAGVSQTPSNKVTEKGKYVELRCDPISGHTALYWYRQSLGQGPEFLIYFQGTGAADDSGLPNDRFFAVRPEGSVSTLKIQRTERGDSAVYLCASSLGWSSGANVLTFGAGSRLTVL.

V gene TRBV10-3 combines with J gene TRBJ2-3; TRBD2 agrees at 15 bases. This CDR3 region has 15 residues. From germline, CDR1 is ENHRY and CDR2 SYGVKD. With 2 bases clipped from V and 8 bases from J, the junction kept 2 bases outside the gene matches. As DNA, the CDR3 is TGTGCCATCAGTGAGGGGGGACTAGCGGGAGGTACGCAGTATTTT. Encoded protein: CAISEGGLAGGTQYF.

The gene calls are TRBV27 and TRBJ1-1; TRBD1 might be the D (6 bases). Germline loops: CDR1 MNHEY, CDR2 SMNVEV (reference sequence). Between the trimmed V and J ends, which lost 3 bases and 4 bases, there was a span of 9 bases. This CDR3 has 13 residues. The CDR3 reads CASSFTRGTEAFF. DNA for the CDR3: TGTGCCAGCAGTTTCACCAGGGGCACTGAAGCTTTCTTT.

V gene TRBV28 combines with J gene TRBJ2-2, with no clear D. Between the trimmed V and J ends, which lost 7 bases and 5 bases, there was a span of 5 bases. CDR3 length: 11 amino acids. Per germline, CDR1 MDHEN and CDR2 SYDVKM. CDR3 in DNA: TGTGCCAGCAAGGCTACCGGGGAGCTGTTTTTT. Its translation: CASKATGELFF.

The V call is TRBV6-2 or TRBV6-3, the J call TRBJ2-1; unclear D gene. The germline V gene encodes CDR1 MNHEY and CDR2 SVGEGT. The V gene lost 4 bases and the J gene lost 0 bases, with 10 bases spanning the gap. CDR3 length equals 15 residues. The CDR3 is CASSFRPFSYNEQFF. DNA for the CDR3: TGTGCCAGCAGTTTCCGACCATTCTCCTACAATGAGCAGTTCTTC.

The V gene is TRBV10-2, the J gene TRBJ1-1; 9 bases map to TRBD1. This CDR3 has 14 amino acids. The germline gives CDR1 WSHSY, CDR2 SAAADI. V shed 5 bases and J 7 bases; nucleotides not matched to a gene: 8. The CDR3 DNA reads TGCGCCAGCAGTCCGACAGGGGGGCATGGTGAAGCTTTCTTT. It is translated as CASSPTGGHGEAFF.

The chain couples TRBV24-1 to TRBJ2-3, with 7 positions matching TRBD2. The junction had 4 bases not matched to a gene; V was cut back by 2 bases and J by 3 bases. The CDR3 has 15 residues. CDR1 and CDR2 (germline): KGHDR, SFDVKD. Here the CDR3 DNA reads TGTGCCACCAGTGATTCCGGGACTACAACAGATACGCAGTATTTT. This sequence encodes CATSDSGTTTDTQYF.

This rearrangement joins TRBV11-2 to TRBJ2-2, with D possibly TRBD2 on 6 matching bases. V was shortened by 4 bases and J by 7 bases, with 10 bases between the two germline ends. Looked up from germline, CDR1 is SGHAT and CDR2 is FQNNGV. The CDR3 is 13 amino acids. CDR3 in DNA: TGTGCCAGCAGCTCGGGGGAGCTCGGGGAGCTGTTTTTT. Encoded protein: CASSSGELGELFF.

V is TRBV9 and J is TRBJ2-7; no firm D call. With 0 bases removed from V and 5 bases from J, the gap between germline ends came to 12 bases. The CDR3 contains 14 residues. Germline V gene sequence: CDR1 SGDLS, CDR2 YYNGEE. DNA for the CDR3: TGTGCCAGCAGCGTAGGTCCCGGGCTCAACGAGCAGTACTTC. Residues: CASSVGPGLNEQYF.

CDR3 DNA sequence: TGTGCCAGCAGGGGGGCAGGGAGTTCACCCCTCCACTTT. Its translation: CASRGAGSSPLHF. The chain joins TRBV7-2 to TRBJ1-6, with D perhaps TRBD1 (6 bases). This CDR3 has 13 residues. Trimming removed 6 bases from V and 9 bases from J, with 12 bases in between. Germline CDR1 is SGHTA and CDR2 is FQGNSA.